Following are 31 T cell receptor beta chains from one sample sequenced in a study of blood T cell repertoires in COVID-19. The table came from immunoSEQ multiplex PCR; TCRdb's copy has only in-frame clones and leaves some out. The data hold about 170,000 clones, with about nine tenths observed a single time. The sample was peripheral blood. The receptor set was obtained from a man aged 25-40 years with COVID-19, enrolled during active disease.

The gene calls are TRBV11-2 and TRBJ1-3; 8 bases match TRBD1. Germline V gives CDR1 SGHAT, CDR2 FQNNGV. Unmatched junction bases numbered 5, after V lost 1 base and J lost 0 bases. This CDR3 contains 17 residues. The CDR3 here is CASSLVGQGASGNTIYF. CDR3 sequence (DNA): TGTGCCAGCAGCTTAGTGGGCCAGGGGGCCTCTGGAAACACCATATATTTT.

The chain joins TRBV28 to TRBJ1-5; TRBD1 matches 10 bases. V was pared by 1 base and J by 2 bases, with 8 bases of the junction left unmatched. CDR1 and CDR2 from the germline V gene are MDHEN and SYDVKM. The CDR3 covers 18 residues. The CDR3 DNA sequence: TGTGCCAGCAGTTTATATGGGGACAGGGGAATCGGCAATCAGCCCCAGCATTTT. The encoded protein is CASSLYGDRGIGNQPQHF.

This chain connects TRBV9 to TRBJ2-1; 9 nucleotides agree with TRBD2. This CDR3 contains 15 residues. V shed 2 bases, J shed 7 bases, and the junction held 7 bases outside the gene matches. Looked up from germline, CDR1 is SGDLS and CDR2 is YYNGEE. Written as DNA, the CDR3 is TGTGCCAGCAGCGTTCGGACTAGCGTATGGAATGAGCAGTTCTTC. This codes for CASSVRTSVWNEQFF.

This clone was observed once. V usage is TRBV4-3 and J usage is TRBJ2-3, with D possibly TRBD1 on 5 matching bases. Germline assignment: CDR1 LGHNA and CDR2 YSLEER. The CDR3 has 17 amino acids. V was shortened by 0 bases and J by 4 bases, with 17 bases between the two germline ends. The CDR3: CASSQDWGGSVADTQYF. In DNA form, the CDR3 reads TGCGCCAGCAGCCAAGATTGGGGCGGCTCTGTCGCAGATACGCAGTATTTT.

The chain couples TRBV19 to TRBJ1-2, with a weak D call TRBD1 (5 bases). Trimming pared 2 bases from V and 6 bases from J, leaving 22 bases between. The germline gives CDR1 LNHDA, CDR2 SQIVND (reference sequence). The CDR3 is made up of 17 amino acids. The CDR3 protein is CASSINRAGPSIHGYTF. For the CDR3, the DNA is TGTGCCAGTAGTATAAATCGGGCAGGGCCCTCAATTCATGGCTACACCTTC.

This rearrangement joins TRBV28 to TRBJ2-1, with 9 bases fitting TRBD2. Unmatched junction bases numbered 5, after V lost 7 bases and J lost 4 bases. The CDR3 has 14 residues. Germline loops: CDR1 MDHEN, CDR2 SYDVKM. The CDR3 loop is CASTRGGGYNEQFF. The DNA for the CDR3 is TGTGCCAGCACCCGCGGGGGGGGTTACAATGAGCAGTTCTTC.

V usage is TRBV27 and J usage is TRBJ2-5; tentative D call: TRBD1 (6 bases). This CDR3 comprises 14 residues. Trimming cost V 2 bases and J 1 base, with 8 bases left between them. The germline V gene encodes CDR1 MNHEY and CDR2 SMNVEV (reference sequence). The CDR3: CASSLTDSQETQYF. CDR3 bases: TGTGCCAGCAGTTTAACGGACAGCCAAGAGACCCAGTACTTC.

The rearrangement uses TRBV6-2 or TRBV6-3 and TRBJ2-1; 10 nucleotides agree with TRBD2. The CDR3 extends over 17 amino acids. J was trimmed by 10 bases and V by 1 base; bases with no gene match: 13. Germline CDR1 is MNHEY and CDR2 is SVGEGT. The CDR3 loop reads CASSYFASGGSFREQFF. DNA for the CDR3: TGTGCCAGCAGTTACTTTGCTAGCGGGGGTTCATTTAGGGAGCAGTTCTTC.

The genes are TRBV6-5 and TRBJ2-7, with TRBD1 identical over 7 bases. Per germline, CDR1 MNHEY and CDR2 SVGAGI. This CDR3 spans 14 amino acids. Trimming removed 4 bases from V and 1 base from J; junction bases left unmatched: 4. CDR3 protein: CASSLNRGSYEQYF. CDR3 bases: TGTGCCAGCAGTTTAAACAGGGGATCCTACGAGCAGTACTTC.

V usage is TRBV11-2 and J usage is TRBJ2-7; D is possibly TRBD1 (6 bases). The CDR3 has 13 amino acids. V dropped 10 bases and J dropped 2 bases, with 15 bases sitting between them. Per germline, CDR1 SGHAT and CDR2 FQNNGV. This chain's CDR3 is CATEGDTTYEQYF. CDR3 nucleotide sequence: TGTGCCACCGAAGGGGACACAACCTACGAGCAGTACTTC.

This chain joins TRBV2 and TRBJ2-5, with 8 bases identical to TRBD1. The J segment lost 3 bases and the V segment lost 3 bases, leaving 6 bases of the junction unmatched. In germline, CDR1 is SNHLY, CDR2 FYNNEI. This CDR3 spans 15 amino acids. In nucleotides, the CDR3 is TGTGCCAGCAGTGAGGAGACAGGGGCCGAAGAGACCCAGTACTTC. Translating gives CASSEETGAEETQYF.

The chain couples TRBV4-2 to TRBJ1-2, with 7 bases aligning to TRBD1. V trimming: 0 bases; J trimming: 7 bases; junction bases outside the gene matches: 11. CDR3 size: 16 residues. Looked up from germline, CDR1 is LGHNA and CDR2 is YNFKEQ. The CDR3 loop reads CASSQEGWQGGRGYTF. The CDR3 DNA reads TGTGCCAGCAGCCAAGAAGGGTGGCAGGGGGGACGTGGCTACACCTTC.

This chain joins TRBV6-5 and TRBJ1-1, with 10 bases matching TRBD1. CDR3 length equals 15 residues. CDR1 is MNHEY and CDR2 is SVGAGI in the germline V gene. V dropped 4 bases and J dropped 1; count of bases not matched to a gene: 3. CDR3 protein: CASSLDRGKNTEAFF. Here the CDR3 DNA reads TGTGCCAGCAGTTTGGACAGGGGGAAGAACACTGAAGCTTTCTTT.

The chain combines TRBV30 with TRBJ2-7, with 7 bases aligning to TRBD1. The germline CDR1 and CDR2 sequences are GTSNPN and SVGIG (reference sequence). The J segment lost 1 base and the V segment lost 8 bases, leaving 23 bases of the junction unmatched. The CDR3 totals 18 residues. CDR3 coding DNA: TGTGCCACCAGTATGGGTCTGACAGGGCCACGGCTGTCCTACGAGCAGTACTTC. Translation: CATSMGLTGPRLSYEQYF.

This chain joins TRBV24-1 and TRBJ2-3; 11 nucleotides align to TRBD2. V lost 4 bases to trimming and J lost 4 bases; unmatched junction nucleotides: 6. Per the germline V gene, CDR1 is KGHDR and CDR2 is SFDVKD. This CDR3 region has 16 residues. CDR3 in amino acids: CATSEALAGGPDTQYF. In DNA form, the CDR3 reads TGTGCCACCAGTGAGGCCCTAGCGGGGGGCCCAGATACGCAGTATTTT.

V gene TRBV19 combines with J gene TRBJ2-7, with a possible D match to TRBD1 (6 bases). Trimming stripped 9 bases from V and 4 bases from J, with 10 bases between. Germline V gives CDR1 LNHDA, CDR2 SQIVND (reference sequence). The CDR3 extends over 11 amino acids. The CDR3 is CASGQLYEQYF. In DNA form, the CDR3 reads TGTGCCAGCGGACAGCTATACGAGCAGTACTTC.

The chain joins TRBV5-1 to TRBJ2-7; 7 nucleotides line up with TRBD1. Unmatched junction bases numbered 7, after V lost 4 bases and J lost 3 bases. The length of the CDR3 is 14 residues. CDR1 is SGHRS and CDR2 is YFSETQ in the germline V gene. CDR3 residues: CASSPTAGGYEQYF. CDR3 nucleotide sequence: TGCGCCAGCAGCCCCACCGCAGGGGGCTACGAGCAGTACTTC.

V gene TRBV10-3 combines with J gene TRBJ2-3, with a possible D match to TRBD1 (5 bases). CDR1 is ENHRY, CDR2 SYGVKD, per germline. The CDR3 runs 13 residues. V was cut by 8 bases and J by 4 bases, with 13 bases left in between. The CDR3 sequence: CAILDSQSDTQYF. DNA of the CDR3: TGTGCCATCTTAGACAGTCAGTCAGATACGCAGTATTTT.

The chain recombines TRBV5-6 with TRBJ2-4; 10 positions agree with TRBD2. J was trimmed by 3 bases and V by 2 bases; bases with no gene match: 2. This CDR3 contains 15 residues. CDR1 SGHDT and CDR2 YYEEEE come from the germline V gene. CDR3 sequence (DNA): TGTGCCAGCAGCTTTAGCGGGAGGCTCAAAAACATTCAGTACTTC. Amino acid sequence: CASSFSGRLKNIQYF.

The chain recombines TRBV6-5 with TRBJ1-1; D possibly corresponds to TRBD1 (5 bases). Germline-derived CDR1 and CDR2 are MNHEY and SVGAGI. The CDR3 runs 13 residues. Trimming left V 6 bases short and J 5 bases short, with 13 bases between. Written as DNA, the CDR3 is TGTGCCAGCAGGACGGCCGGGGGAACTGAAGCTTTCTTT. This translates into CASRTAGGTEAFF.

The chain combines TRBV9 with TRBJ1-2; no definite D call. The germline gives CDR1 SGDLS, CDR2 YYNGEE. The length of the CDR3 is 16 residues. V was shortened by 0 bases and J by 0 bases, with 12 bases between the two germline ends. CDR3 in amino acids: CASSVAFRHTNYGYTF. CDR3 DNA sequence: TGTGCCAGCAGCGTAGCTTTTCGTCACACTAACTATGGCTACACCTTC.

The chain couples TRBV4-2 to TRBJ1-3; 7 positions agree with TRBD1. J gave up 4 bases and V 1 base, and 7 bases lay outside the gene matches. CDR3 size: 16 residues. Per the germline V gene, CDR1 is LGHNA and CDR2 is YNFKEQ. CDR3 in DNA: TGTGCCAGCAGCCAAGGGTTGACAGGGACCGGAAACACCATATATTTT. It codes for CASSQGLTGTGNTIYF.

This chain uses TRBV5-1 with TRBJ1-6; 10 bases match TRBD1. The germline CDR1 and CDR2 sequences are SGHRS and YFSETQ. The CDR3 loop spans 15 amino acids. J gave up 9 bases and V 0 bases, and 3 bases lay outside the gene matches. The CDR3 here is CASSLEGQGSSPLHF. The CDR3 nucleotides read TGCGCCAGCAGCTTGGAGGGACAGGGGAGTTCACCCCTCCACTTT.

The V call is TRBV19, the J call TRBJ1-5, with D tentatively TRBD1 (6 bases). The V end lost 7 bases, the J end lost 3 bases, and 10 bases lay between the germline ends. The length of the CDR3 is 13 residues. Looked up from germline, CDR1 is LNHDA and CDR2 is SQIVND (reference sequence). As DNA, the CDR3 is TGTGCCAGTATAGGACAGTTCAATCAGCCCCAGCATTTT. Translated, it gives CASIGQFNQPQHF.

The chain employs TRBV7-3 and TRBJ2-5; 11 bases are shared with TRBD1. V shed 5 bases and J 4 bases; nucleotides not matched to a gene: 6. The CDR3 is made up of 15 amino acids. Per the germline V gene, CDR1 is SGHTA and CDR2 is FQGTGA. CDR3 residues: CASSAPGTGGETQYF. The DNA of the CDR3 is TGTGCCAGCAGCGCACCAGGGACAGGGGGAGAGACCCAGTACTTC.

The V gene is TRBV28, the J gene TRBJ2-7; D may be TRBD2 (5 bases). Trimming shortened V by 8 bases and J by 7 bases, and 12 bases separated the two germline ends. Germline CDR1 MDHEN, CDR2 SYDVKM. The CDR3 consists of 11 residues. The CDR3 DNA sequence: TGTGCCAGCTACTTTTCGGGGGAGCAGTACTTC. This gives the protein CASYFSGEQYF. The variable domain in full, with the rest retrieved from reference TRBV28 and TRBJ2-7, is DVKVTQSSRYLVKRTGEKVFLECVQDMDHENMFWYRQDPGLGLRLIYFSYDVKMKEKGDIPEGYSVSREKKERFSLILESASTNQTSMYLCASYFSGEQYFGPGTRLTVT.

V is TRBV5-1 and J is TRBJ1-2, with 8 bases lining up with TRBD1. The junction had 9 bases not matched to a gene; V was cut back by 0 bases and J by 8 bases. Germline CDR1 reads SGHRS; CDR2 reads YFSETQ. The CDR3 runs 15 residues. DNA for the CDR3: TGCGCCAGCAGCTTGGTCTCGACAGGGGAATACGGCTACACCTTC. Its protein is CASSLVSTGEYGYTF.

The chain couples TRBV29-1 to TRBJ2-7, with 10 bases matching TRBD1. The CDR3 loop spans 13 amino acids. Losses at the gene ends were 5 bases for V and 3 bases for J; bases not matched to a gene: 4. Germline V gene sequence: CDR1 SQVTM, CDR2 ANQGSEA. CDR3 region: CSVLRTGGYEQYF. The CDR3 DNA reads TGCAGCGTTCTCAGGACAGGGGGCTACGAGCAGTACTTC.

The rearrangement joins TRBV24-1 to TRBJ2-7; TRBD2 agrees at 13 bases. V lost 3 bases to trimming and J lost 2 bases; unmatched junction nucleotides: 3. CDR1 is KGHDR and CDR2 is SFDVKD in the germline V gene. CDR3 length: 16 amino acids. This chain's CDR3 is CATSDHGTSGTYEQYF. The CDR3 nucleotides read TGTGCCACCAGTGATCATGGGACTAGCGGGACCTACGAGCAGTACTTC.

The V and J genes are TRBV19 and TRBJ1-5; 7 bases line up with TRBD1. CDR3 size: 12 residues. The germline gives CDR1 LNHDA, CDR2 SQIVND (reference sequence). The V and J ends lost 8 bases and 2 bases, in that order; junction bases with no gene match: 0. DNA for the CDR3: TGTGCCAGTGGACAGGGCAATCAGCCCCAGCATTTT. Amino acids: CASGQGNQPQHF.

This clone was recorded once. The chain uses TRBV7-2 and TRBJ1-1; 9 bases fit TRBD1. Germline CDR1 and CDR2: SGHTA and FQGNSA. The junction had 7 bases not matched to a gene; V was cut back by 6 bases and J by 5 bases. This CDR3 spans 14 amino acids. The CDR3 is CASSSQGAWTEAFF. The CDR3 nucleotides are TGTGCCAGCAGTTCACAGGGGGCTTGGACTGAAGCTTTCTTT.